This T cell receptor beta chain was recovered during a study of T cell clones after liver transplantation. Looked up from germline, CDR1 is LNHDA and CDR2 is SQIVND (reference sequence). This CDR3 has 12 amino acids. The ends were cut back, 4 bases at V and 5 bases at J, with 8 bases in the middle. The table came from immunoSEQ multiplex PCR; TCRdb's copy has only in-frame clones and leaves some out. The sample holds about 76,000 clones, approximately 82% seen once. The chain employs TRBV19 and TRBJ1-1; D gene ambiguous. This receptor was taken from a human patient who received a liver transplant. A share of the T cells may be of graft donor origin. The sample in question was CD4+ T cells from blood, obtained at the 22-month timepoint. CDR3 nucleotide sequence: TGTGCCAGTAGTAGAGGACGGACTGAAGCTTTCTTT. Encoded protein: CASSRGRTEAFF.